The 3 T cell receptor beta chains in this list originate from one sample, sequenced in a study of Graves' ophthalmopathy and Graves' hyperthyroidism. RNA transcripts were the source from which TCR beta CDR3 regions were amplified. After a first-round RT-PCR with HTBI primers, a second-round multiplex PCR was run. TCRdb re-derived calls from the multiplex PCR reads in MiXCR, one entry per CDR3 protein. Altogether 230,000 or so distinct CDR3 sequences are present, around 45% being singletons, with the ten largest covering less than 50%. Sequencing input: peripheral blood. These TCRs come from an adult man with Graves' ophthalmopathy.

This chain uses TRBV29-1 with TRBJ1-5; a weak D match, TRBD1 (6 bases). CDR3 length equals 14 residues. Germline CDR1 reads SQVTM; CDR2 reads ANQGSEA. The V end lost 6 bases, the J end lost 5 bases, and 17 bases lay between the germline ends. The CDR3 reads CSVLQGSGDQPQHF. The CDR3 nucleotides read TGCAGCGTCCTACAGGGATCGGGGGATCAGCCCCAGCATTTT.

Details on this clonotype: One junction end disagrees with the germline gene, perhaps due to a read error. CDR3 DNA sequence: TGTACCAGCAGCGTAGGGATGGCGGACACTGAAGCTTTCTTT. It is translated as CTSSVGMADTEAFF. The chain couples TRBV9 to TRBJ1-1, with D unresolved. This CDR3 spans 14 amino acids. Germline V gives CDR1 SGDLS, CDR2 YYNGEE.

This clonotype was counted a few times. In DNA, the CDR3 is TGTGCCACCAGCAGAGTGGACGGCTCCTACGAGCAGTACTTC. Its translation is CATSRVDGSYEQYF. The V and J genes are TRBV15 and TRBJ2-7; D not resolved. The CDR3 sequence is 14 residues long. V lost 1 base to trimming and J lost 0 bases, with 7 bases between them. Germline V gene sequence: CDR1 LNHNV, CDR2 YYDKDF (reference sequence).